This entry describes one T cell receptor (beta chain). The data were taken from a study of immune characterization of retroperitoneal liposarcoma. The CDR3 length is 13 residues. Per germline, CDR1 SGHTA and CDR2 FQGNSA. With 1 base removed from V and 5 bases from J, the gap between germline ends came to 7 bases. TCRdb processed the PCR reads anew with MiXCR; each CDR3 protein has one entry. The sample consists of roughly 9,800 distinct CDR3 sequences, 37% of them appearing once. The sequence came from a male donor with retroperitoneal liposarcoma. The V call is TRBV7-2, the J call TRBJ2-3; tentative D call: TRBD2 (6 bases). The specimen sequenced was tumor tissue. This CDR3 reads CASSLGGLDTQYF. CDR3 DNA: TGTGCCAGCAGCTTAGGGGGACTAGATACGCAGTATTTT.